This entry is about one TCR beta chain. Its specificity is not known. These data come from a study of cytomegalovirus exposure and HLA in healthy donors. Study background: Genotyping showed roughly 83% of about 370 donors falling in the Caucasian-associated ancestry cluster. Whole-study results and caveats: Productive status was seen about 87% or about 30% of the time for most TCR beta V segments in an earlier analysis.

Primers: 60 Vbeta forward and 13 Jbeta reverse. In the study's own analysis: Later work found 80 million to 85 million unique TCR beta chains, with roughly 11 million shared. The protocol was immunoSEQ multiplex PCR, while the TCRdb copy is restricted to in-frame clones and leaves out a portion. V and J calls and clone size are copied from that table; D and trimming were computed from the DNA. The repertoire holds around 180,000 clones, 78% seen once, with under 7% in the top ten. The germline V gene encodes CDR1 SGHTS and CDR2 YDEGEE. The CDR3 runs to 16 residues. V lost 0 bases to trimming and J lost 0 bases, with 10 bases between them.

This chain connects TRBV5-8 to TRBJ1-3; D gene unclear. Sequenced input: PBMCs. The sequence was collected from a woman younger than 45 in good health and CMV-seropositive. The CDR3 loop reads CASSLAQSYSGNTIYF. CDR3 coding DNA: TGTGCCAGCAGCTTGGCCCAATCCTACTCTGGAAACACCATATATTTT.